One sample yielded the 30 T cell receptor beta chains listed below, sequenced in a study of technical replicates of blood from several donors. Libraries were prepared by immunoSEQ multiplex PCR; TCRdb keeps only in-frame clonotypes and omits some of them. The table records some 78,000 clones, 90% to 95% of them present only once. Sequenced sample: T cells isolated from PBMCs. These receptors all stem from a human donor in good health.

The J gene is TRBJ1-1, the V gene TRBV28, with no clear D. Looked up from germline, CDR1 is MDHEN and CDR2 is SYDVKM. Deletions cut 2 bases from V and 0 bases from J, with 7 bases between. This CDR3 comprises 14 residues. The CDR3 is CASSLSQMNTEAFF. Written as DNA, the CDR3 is TGTGCCAGCAGTTTAAGTCAGATGAACACTGAAGCTTTCTTT.

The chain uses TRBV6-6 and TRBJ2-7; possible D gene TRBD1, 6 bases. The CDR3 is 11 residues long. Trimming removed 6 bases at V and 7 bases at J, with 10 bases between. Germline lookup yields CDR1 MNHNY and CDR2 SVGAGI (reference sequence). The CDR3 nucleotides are TGTGCCAGCAGGGACAGAGTGGAGCAGTACTTC. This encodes CASRDRVEQYF.

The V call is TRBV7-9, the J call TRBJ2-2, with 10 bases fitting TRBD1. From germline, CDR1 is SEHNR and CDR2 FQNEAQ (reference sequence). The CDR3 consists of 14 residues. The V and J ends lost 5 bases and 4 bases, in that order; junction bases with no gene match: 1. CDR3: CASSRTGGTGELFF. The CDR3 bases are TGTGCCAGCAGCCGGACAGGGGGCACCGGGGAGCTGTTTTTT.

The CDR3 DNA reads as TGTGCCAGCAGTTATCGGGACACCTTATACGAGCAGTACTTC. Protein product: CASSYRDTLYEQYF. This chain links TRBV6-1 with TRBJ2-7, with D possibly being TRBD1 (6 bases). The V gene lost 5 bases and the J gene lost 4 bases, with 15 bases spanning the gap. Germline lookup yields CDR1 MNHNS and CDR2 SASEGT. This CDR3 has 14 residues.

The CDR3 region is CASSFRRDGREAFF. CDR3 DNA sequence: TGTGCCAGCAGCTTTCGGAGGGACGGGCGTGAAGCTTTCTTT. This chain joins TRBV11-1 and TRBJ1-1; a possible D gene is TRBD1 (5 bases). The V end lost 3 bases, the J end lost 7 bases, and 15 bases lay between the germline ends. Per the germline V gene, CDR1 is SGHAT and CDR2 is FQDESV (reference sequence). There are 14 residues in the CDR3. The whole variable domain, remainder taken from reference TRBV11-1 and TRBJ1-1, is EAEVAQSPRYKITEKSQAVAFWCDPISGHATLYWYRQILGQGPELLVQFQDESVVDDSQLPKDRFSAERLKGVDSTLKIQPAELGDSAMYLCASSFRRDGREAFFGQGTRLTVV.

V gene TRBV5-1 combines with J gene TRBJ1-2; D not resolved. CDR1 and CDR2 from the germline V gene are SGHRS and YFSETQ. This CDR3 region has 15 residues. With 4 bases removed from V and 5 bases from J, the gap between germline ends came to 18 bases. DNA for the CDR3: TGCGCCAGCAGCCCCGAGCGTTTGTCCTCATATGGCTACACCTTC. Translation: CASSPERLSSYGYTF.

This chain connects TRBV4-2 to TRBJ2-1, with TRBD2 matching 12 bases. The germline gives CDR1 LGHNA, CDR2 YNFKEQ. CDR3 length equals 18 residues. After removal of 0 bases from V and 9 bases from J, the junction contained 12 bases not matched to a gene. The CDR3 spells CASSQEYLSSGRGREQFF. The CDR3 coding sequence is TGTGCCAGCAGCCAAGAGTACCTTTCTAGCGGGAGGGGGCGTGAGCAGTTCTTC.

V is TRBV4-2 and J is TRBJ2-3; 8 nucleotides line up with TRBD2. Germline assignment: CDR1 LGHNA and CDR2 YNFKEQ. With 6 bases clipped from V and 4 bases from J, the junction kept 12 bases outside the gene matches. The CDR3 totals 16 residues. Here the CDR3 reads CASSPQLAGNADTQYF. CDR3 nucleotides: TGTGCCAGCAGTCCTCAATTAGCGGGAAACGCAGATACGCAGTATTTT.

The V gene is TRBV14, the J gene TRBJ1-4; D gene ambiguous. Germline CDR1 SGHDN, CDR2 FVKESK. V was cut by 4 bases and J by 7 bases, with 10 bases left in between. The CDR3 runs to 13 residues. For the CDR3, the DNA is TGTGCCAGCAGCCTGGGTACAGTTGAAAAACTGTTTTTT. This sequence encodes CASSLGTVEKLFF.

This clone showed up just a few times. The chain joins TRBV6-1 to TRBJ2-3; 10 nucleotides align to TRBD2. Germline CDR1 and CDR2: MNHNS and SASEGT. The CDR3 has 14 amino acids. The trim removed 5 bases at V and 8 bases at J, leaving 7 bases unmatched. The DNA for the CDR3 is TGTGCCAGCAGTCCTACTAGCGGGACCGGTACGCAGTATTTT. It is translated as CASSPTSGTGTQYF.

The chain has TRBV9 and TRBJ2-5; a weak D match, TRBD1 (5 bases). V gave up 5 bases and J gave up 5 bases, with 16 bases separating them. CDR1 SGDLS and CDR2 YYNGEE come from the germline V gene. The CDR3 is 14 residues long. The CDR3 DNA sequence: TGTGCCAGCAGTGTAACAGGATTGTGGGAGACCCAGTACTTC. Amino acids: CASSVTGLWETQYF.

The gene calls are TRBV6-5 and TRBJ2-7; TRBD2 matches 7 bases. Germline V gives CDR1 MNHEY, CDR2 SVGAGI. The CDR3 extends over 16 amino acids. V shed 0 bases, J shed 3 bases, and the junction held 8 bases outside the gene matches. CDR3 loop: CASSYSMEASGYEQYF. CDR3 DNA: TGTGCCAGCAGTTACTCGATGGAGGCTAGCGGCTACGAGCAGTACTTC.

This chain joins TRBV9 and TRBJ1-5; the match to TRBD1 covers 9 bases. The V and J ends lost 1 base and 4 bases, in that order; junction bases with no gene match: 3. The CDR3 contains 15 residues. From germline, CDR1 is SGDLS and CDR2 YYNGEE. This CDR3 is CASSVRQGENQPQHF. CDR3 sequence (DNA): TGTGCCAGCAGCGTACGACAGGGGGAGAATCAGCCCCAGCATTTT.

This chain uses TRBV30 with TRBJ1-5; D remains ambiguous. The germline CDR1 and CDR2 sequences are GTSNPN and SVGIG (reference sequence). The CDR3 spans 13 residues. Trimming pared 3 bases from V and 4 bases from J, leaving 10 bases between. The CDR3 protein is CAWSIQMNQPQHF. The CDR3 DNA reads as TGTGCCTGGAGCATACAGATGAATCAGCCCCAGCATTTT.

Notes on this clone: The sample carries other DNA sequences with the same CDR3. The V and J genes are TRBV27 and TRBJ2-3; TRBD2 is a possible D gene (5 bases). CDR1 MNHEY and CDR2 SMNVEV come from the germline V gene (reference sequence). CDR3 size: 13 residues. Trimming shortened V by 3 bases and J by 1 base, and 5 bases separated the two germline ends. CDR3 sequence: CASSLRGTDTQYF. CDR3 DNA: TGTGCCAGCAGTTTGAGGGGCACAGATACGCAGTATTTT.

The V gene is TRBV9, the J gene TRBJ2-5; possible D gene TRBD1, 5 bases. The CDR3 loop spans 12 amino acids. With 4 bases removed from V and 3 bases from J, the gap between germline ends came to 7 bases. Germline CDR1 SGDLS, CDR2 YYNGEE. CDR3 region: CASSSREETQYF. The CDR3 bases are TGTGCCAGCAGCTCCAGGGAAGAGACCCAGTACTTC.

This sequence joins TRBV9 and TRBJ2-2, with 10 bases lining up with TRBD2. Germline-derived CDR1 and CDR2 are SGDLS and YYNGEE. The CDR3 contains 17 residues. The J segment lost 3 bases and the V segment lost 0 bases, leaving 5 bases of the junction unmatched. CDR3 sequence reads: CASSVVAGGIDTGELFF. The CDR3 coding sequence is TGTGCCAGCAGCGTAGTAGCGGGAGGAATAGACACCGGGGAGCTGTTTTTT.

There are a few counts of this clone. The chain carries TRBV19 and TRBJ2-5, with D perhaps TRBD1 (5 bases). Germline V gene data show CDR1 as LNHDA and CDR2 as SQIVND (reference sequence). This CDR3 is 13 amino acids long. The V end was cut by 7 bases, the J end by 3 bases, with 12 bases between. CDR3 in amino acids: CASTPDREETQYF. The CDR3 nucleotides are TGTGCCAGTACCCCTGACAGAGAAGAGACCCAGTACTTC.

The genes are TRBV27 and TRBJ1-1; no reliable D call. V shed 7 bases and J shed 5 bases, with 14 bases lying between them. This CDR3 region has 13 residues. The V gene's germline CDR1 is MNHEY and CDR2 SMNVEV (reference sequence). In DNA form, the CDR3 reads TGTGCCAGCAAATTTCGCGGGGTGACTGAAGCTTTCTTT. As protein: CASKFRGVTEAFF.

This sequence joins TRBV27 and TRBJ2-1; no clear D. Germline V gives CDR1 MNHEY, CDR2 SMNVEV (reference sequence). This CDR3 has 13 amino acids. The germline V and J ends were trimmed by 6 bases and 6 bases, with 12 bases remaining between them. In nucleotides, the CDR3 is TGTGCCAGCAGCTACGACCCTAGCAATGAGCAGTTCTTC. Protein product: CASSYDPSNEQFF.

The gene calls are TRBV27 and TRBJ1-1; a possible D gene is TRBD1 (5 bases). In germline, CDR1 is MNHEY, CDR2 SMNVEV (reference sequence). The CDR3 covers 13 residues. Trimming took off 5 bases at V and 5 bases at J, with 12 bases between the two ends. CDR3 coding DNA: TGTGCCAGCAGTCCAGGGATTCCTACTGAAGCTTTCTTT. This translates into CASSPGIPTEAFF.

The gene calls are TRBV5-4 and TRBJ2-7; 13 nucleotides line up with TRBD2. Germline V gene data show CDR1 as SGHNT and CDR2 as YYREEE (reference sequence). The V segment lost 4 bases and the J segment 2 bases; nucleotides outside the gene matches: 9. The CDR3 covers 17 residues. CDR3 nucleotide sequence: TGTGCCAGCAGCCATGGACTAGCGGGAGTTGCCCCCTACGAGCAGTACTTC. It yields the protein CASSHGLAGVAPYEQYF. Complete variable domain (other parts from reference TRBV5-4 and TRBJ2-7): ETGVTQSPTHLIKTRGQQVTLRCSSQSGHNTVSWYQQALGQGPQFIFQYYREEENGRGNFPPRFSGLQFPNYSSELNVNALELDDSALYLCASSHGLAGVAPYEQYFGPGTRLTVT.

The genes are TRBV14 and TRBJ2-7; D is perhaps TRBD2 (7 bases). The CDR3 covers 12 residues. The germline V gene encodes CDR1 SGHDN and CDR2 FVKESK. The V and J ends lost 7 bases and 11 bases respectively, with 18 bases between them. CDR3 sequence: CASTGGHGVKYF. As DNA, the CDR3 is TGTGCCAGCACCGGGGGGCACGGGGTTAAGTACTTC.

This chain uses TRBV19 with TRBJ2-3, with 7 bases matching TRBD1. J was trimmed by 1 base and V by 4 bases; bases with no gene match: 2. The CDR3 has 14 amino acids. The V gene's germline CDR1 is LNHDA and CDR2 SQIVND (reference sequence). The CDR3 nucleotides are TGTGCCAGTAGTACTAGGGGGCGCACAGATACGCAGTATTTT. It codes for CASSTRGRTDTQYF. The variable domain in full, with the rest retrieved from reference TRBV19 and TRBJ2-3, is DGGITQSPKYLFRKEGQNVTLSCEQNLNHDAMYWYRQDPGQGLRLIYYSQIVNDFQKGDIAEGYSVSREKKESFPLTVTSAQKNPTAFYLCASSTRGRTDTQYFGPGTRLTVL.

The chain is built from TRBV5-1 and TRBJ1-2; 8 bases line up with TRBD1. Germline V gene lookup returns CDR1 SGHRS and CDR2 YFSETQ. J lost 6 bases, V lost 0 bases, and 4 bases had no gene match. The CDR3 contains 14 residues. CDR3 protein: CASSLGQGRDGYTF. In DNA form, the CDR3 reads TGCGCCAGCAGCTTGGGACAGGGGAGGGATGGCTACACCTTC.

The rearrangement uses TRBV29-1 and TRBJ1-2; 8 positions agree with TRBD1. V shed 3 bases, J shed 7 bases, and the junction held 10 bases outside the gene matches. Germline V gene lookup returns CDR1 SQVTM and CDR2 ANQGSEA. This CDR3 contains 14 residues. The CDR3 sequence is CSVEASGTGGGYTF. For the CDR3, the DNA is TGCAGCGTTGAGGCCTCCGGGACAGGAGGTGGCTACACCTTC.

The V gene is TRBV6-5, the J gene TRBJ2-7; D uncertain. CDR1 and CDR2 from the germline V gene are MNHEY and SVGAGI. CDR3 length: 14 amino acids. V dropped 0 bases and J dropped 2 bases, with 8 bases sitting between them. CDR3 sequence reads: CASSYSAGTYEQYF. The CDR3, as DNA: TGTGCCAGCAGTTACTCCGCAGGAACCTACGAGCAGTACTTC.

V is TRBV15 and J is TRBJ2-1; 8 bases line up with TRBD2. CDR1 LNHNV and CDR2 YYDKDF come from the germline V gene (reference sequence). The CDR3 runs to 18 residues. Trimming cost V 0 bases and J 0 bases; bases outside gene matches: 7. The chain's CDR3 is CATSRDLETSDSYNEQFF. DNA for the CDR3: TGTGCCACCAGCAGAGATCTAGAGACTAGCGACTCCTACAATGAGCAGTTCTTC.

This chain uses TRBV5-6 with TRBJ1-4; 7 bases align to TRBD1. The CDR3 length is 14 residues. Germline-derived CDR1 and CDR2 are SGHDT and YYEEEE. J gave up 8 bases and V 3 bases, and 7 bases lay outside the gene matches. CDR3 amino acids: CASSYRQGWEKLFF. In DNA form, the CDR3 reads TGTGCCAGCAGCTATAGACAGGGCTGGGAAAAACTGTTTTTT.

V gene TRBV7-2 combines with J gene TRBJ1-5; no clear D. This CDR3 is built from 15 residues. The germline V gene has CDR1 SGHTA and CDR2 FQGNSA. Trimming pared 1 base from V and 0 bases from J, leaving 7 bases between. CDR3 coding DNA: TGTGCCAGCAGCTTAGGTCACATTAGCAATCAGCCCCAGCATTTT. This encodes CASSLGHISNQPQHF.